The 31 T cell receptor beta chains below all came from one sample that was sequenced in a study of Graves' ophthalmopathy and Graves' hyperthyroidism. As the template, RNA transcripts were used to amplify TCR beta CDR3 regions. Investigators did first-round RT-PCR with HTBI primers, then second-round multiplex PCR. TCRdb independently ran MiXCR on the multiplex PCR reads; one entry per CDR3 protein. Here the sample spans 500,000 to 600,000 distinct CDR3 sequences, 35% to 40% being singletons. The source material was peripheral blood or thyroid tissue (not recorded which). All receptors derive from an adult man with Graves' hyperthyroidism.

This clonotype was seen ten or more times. The CDR3 nucleotides are TGTGCCAGCACAATTAGCGGGAGGGCCTACGGGGAGCTGTTTTTT. Translating it yields CASTISGRAYGELFF. V and J are TRBV6-6 and TRBJ2-2; 11 bases map to TRBD2. The CDR3 covers 15 residues. The V segment lost 7 bases and the J segment 7 bases; nucleotides outside the gene matches: 8. Germline CDR1 and CDR2: MNHNY and SVGAGI (reference sequence).

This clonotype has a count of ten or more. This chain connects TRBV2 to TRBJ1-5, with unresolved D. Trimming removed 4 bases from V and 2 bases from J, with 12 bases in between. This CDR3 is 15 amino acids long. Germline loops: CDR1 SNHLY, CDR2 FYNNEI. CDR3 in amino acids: CASSGSLRGNQPQHF. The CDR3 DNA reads TGTGCCAGCAGTGGAAGTCTTAGGGGCAATCAGCCCCAGCATTTT.

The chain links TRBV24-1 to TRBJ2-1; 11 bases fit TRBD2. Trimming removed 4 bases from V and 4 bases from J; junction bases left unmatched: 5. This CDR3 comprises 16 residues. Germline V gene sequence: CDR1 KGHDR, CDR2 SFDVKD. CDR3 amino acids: CATSEGGLAEYNEQFF. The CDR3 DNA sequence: TGTGCCACCAGTGAGGGGGGACTAGCGGAGTACAATGAGCAGTTCTTC.

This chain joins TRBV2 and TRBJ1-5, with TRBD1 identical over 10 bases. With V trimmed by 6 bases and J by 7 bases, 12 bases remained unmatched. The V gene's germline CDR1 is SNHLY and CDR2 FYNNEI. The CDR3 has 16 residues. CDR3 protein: CASRGQGIFGEQPQHF. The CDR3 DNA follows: TGTGCCAGCAGGGGACAGGGGATATTTGGGGAGCAGCCCCAGCATTTT. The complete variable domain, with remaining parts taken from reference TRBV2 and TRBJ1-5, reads EPEVTQTPSHQVTQMGQEVILRCVPISNHLYFYWYRQILGQKVEFLVSFYNNEISEKSEIFDDQFSVERPDGSNFTLKIRSTKLEDSAMYFCASRGQGIFGEQPQHFGDGTRLSIL.

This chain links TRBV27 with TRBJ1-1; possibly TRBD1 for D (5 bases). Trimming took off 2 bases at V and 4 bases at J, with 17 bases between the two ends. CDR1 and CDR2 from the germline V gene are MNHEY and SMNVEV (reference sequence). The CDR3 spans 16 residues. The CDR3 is CASSLLGGPMGTEAFF. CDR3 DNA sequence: TGTGCCAGCAGTTTACTGGGGGGTCCTATGGGCACTGAAGCTTTCTTT.

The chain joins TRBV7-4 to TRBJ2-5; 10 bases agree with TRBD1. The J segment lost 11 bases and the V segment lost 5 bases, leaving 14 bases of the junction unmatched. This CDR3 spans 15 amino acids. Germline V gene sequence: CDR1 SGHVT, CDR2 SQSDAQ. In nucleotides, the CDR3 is TGTGCCAGCAGCGACCGGGACAGGGGCACAGATACGCAGTACTTC. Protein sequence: CASSDRDRGTDTQYF.

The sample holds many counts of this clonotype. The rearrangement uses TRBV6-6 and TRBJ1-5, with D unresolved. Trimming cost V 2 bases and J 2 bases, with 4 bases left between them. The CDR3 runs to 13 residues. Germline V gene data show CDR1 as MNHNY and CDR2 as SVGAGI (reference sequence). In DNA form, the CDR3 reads TGTGCCAGCAGTTACCCAGGCAATCAGCCCCAGCATTTT. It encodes CASSYPGNQPQHF.

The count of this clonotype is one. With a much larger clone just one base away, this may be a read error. The CDR3 loop reads CASSSLPSPISGSTIYF. CDR3 coding DNA: TGTGCCAGCAGTTCACTCCCTTCACCGATATCTGGAAGCACCATATATTTT. The chain combines TRBV12-3 or TRBV12-4 with TRBJ1-3; no reliable D call. This CDR3 is 17 amino acids long.

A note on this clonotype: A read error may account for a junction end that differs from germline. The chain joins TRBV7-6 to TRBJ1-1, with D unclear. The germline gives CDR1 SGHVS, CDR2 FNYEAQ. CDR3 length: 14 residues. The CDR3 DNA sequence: TGCGCCAGCAGCCAAGATTTGGCAAACACTGAAGCTTTCTTT. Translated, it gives CASSQDLANTEAFF. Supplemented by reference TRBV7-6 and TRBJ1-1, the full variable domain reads GAGVSQSPRYKVTKRGQDVALRCDPISGHVSLYWYRQALGQGPEFLTYFNYEAQQDKSGLPNDRFSAERPEGSISTLTIQRTEQRDSAMYRCASSQDLANTEAFFGQGTRLTVV.

The CDR3: CSARDPLGGSYNEKLFF. The DNA of the CDR3 is TGCAGTGCTAGAGACCCCCTGGGCGGGAGCTACAATGAAAAACTGTTTTTT. The chain carries TRBV20-1 and TRBJ1-4; D unclear. The CDR3 totals 17 residues. Trimming removed 0 bases at V and 5 bases at J, with 19 bases between. Germline V gene sequence: CDR1 DFQATT, CDR2 SNEGSKA (reference sequence).

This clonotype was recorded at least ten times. The CDR3 is CASSTEVGYTF. The CDR3 nucleotides are TGTGCCAGCAGTACGGAAGTTGGCTACACCTTC. The chain has TRBV6-2 or TRBV6-3 and TRBJ1-2; no firm D call. The CDR3 totals 11 residues. Trimming shortened V by 5 bases and J by 7 bases, and 8 bases separated the two germline ends. Germline V gene data show CDR1 as MNHEY and CDR2 as SVGEGT.

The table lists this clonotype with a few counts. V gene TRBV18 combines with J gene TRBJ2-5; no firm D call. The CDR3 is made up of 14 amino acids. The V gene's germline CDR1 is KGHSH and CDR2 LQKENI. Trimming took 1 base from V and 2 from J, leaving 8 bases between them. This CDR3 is CASSPRTLQETQYF. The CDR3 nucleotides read TGTGCCAGCTCACCACGAACCCTTCAAGAGACCCAGTACTTC.

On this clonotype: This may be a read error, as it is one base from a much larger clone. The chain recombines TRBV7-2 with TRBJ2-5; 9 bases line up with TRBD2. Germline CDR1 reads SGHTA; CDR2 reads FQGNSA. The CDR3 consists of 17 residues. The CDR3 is CANSLEGRGGGAETQYF. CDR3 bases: TGTGCCAACAGCTTAGAAGGTCGGGGCGGGGGGGCCGAGACCCAGTACTTC.

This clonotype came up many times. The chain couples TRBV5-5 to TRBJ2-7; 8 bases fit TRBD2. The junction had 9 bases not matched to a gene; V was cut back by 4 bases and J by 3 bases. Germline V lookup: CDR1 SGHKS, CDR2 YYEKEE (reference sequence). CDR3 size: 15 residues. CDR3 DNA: TGTGCCAGCAGCCCCTCACTAGCGGAGTTCTACGAGCAGTACTTC. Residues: CASSPSLAEFYEQYF.

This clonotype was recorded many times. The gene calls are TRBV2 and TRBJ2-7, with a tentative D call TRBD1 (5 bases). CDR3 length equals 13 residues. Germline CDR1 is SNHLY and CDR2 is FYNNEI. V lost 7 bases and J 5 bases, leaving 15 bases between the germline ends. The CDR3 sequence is CASTFIIRDEQYF. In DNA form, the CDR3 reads TGTGCCAGCACCTTTATCATCAGGGACGAGCAGTACTTC.

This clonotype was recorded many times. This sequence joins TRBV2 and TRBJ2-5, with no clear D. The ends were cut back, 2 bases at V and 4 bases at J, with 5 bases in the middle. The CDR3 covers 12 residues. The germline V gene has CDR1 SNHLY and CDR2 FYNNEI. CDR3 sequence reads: CASSEMRETQYF. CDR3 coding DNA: TGTGCCAGCAGTGAAATGAGAGAGACCCAGTACTTC.

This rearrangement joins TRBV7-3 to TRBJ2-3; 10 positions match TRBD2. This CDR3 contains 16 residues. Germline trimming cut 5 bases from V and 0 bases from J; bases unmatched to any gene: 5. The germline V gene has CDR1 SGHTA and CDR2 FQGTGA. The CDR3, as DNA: TGTGCCAGCAGCCCTAGCGGGGGCCCTAGCACAGATACGCAGTATTTT. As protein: CASSPSGGPSTDTQYF. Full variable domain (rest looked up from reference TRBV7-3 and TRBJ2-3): GAGVSQTPSNKVTEKGKYVELRCDPISGHTALYWYRQSLGQGPEFLIYFQGTGAADDSGLPNDRFFAVRPEGSVSTLKIQRTERGDSAVYLCASSPSGGPSTDTQYFGPGTRLTVL.

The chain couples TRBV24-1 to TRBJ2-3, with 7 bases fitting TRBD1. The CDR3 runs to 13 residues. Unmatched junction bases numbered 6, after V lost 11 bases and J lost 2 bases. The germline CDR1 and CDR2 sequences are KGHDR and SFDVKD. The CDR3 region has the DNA TGTGCCAGCCGGGACAGTAACACAGATACGCAGTATTTT. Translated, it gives CASRDSNTDTQYF.

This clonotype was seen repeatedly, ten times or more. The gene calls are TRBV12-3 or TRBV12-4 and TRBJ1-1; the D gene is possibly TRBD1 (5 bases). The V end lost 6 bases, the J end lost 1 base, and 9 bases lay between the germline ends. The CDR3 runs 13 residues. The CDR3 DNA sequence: TGTGCCAGCAGCCGCGGGGCGAACACTGAAGCTTTCTTT. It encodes CASSRGANTEAFF.

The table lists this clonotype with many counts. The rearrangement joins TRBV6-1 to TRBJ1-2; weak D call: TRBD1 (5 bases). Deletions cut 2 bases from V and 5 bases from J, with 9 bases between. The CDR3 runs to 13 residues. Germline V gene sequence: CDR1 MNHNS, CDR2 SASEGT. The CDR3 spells CASSELGGYGYTF. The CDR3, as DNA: TGTGCCAGCAGTGAATTGGGGGGGTATGGCTACACCTTC.

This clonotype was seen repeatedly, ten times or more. CDR3 DNA: TGTGCCAGCTATCTTGCCCCGTATGGCTACACCTTC. It encodes CASYLAPYGYTF. The V call is TRBV27, the J call TRBJ1-2; D ambiguous. The ends were cut back, 8 bases at V and 5 bases at J, with 12 bases in the middle. Looked up from germline, CDR1 is MNHEY and CDR2 is SMNVEV (reference sequence). This CDR3 has 12 amino acids.

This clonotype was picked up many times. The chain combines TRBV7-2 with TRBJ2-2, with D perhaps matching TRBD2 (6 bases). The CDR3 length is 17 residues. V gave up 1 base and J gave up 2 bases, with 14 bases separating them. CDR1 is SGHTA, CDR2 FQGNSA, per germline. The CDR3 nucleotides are TGTGCCAGCAGCTTAGGGCTACGGGGGATAAACACCGGGGAGCTGTTTTTT. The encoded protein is CASSLGLRGINTGELFF.

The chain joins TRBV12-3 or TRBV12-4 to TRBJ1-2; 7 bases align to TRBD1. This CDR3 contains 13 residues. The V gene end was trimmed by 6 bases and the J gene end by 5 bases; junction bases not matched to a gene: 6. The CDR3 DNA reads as TGTGCCAGCAGGGCCGGGACAGATTATGGCTACACCTTC. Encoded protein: CASRAGTDYGYTF.

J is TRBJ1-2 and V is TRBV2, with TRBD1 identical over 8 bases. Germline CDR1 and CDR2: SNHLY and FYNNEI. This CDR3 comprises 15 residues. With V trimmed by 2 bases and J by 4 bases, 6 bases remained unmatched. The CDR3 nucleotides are TGTGCCAGCAGTGAACCCAGGGGGCTCGTCTATGGCTACACCTTC. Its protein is CASSEPRGLVYGYTF.

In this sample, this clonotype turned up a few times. The CDR3 sequence: CASKARQVNTEAFF. For the CDR3, the DNA is TGTGCCAGCAAGGCCCGACAGGTGAACACTGAAGCTTTCTTT. The chain couples TRBV2 to TRBJ1-1; TRBD1 is a possible D gene (6 bases). Trimming removed 7 bases at V and 0 bases at J, with 12 bases between. The CDR3 is 14 residues long. CDR1 is SNHLY, CDR2 FYNNEI, per germline.

DNA of the CDR3: TGTGCCAGCACCCAACCGAGAATTACACAGGGGGCGAACCACTATGGCTACACCTTC. Encoded protein: CASTQPRITQGANHYGYTF. The chain joins TRBV7-9 to TRBJ1-2; 9 bases align to TRBD1. Unmatched junction bases numbered 21, after V lost 7 bases and J lost 3 bases. The germline gives CDR1 SEHNR, CDR2 FQNEAQ (reference sequence). The CDR3 contains 19 residues.

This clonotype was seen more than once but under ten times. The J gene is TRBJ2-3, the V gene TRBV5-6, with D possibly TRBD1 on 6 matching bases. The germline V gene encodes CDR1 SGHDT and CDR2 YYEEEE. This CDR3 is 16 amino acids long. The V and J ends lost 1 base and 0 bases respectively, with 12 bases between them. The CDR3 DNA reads TGTGCCAGCAGCTTGCGAATAGGGGGAAGCACAGATACGCAGTATTTT. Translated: CASSLRIGGSTDTQYF.

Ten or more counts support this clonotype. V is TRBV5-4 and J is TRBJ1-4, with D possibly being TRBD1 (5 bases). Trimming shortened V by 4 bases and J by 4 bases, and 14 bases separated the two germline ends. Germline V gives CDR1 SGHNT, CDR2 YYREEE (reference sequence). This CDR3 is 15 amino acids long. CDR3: CASSRDPSGNEKLFF. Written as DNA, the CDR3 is TGTGCCAGCAGCCGGGACCCCTCGGGTAATGAAAAACTGTTTTTT.

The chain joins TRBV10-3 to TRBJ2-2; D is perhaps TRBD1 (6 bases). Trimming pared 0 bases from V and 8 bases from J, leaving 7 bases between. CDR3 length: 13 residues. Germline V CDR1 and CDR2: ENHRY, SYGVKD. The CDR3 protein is CAISESRGGELFF. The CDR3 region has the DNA TGTGCCATCAGTGAGTCCAGGGGAGGGGAGCTGTTTTTT.

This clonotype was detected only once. The CDR3 here is CSGASSLQTSYEQYF. The DNA of the CDR3 is TGCAGCGGTGCCAGCAGCTTACAGACGTCGTACGAGCAGTACTTC. J is TRBJ2-7 and V is TRBV29-1; no firm D call. The CDR3 is made up of 15 amino acids. The germline gives CDR1 SQVTM, CDR2 ANQGSEA. The ends were cut back, 7 bases at V and 4 bases at J, with 23 bases in the middle.

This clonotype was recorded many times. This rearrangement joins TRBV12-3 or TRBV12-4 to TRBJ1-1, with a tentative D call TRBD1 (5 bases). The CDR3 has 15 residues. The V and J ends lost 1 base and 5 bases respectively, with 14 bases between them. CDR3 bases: TGTGCCAGCAGTTTAGAGGCAGGGAAGGGAACTGAAGCTTTCTTT. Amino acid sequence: CASSLEAGKGTEAFF.